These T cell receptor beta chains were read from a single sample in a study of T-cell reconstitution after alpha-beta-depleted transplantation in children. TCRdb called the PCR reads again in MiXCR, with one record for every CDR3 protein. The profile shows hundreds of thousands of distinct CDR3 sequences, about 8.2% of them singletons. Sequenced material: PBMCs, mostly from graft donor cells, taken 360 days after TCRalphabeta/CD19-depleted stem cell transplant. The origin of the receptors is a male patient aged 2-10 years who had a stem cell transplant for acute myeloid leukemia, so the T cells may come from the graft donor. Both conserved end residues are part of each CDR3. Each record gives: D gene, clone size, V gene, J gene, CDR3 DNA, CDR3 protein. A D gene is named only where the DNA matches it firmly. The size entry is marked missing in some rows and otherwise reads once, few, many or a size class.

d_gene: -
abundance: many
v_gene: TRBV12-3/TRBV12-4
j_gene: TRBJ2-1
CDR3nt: TGTGCCAGCAGGCCTACTAGCAGCTCCTACAATGAGCAGTTCTTC
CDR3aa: CASRPTSSSYNEQFF

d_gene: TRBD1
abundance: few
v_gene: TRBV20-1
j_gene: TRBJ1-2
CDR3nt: TGCAGTGCTAGAGATCAGGGGGAACTATATGGCTACACCTTC
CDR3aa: CSARDQGELYGYTF

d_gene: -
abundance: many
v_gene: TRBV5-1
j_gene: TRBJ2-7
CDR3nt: TGCGCCAGCCGGCAAGGCCTCTCTGGGCAGTACTTC
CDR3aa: CASRQGLSGQYF

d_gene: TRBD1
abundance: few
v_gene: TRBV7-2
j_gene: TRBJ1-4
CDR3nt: TGTGCCAGCAGCTTAGGCCCTGGACAGGGGTATGAAAAACTGTTTTTT
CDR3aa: CASSLGPGQGYEKLFF

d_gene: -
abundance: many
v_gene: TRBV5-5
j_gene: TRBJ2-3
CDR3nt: TGTGCCAGCAGCTCACAAGGGATTTCAGATACGCAGTATTTT
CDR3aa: CASSSQGISDTQYF

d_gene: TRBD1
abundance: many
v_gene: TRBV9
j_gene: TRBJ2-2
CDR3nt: TGTGCCAGCAGCCTCATCTCAGGGGGGAACACCGGGGAGCTGTTTTTT
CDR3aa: CASSLISGGNTGELFF

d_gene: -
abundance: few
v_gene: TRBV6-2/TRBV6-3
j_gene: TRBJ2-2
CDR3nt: TGTGCCAGCAGGACAGAGAACACCGGGGAGCTGTTTTTT
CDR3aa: CASRTENTGELFF

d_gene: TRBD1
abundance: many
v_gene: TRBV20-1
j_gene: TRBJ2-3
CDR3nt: TGCAGTGCACGGACAGGGAGCACAGATACGCAGTATTTT
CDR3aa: CSARTGSTDTQYF

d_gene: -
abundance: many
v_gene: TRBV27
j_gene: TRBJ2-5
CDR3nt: TGTGCCAGCAGCCGAGGGGGGAGCCAAGAGACCCAGTACTTC
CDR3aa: CASSRGGSQETQYF

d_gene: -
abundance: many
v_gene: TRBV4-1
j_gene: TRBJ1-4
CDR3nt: TGCGCCAGCAGCCAAGCGGCCTCTCATAATGAAAAACTGTTTTTT
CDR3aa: CASSQAASHNEKLFF

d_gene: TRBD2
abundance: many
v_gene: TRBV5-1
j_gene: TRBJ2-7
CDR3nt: TGCGCCAGCAGCTTGTGGGACGACGGGAGGGTTGACGAGCAGTACTTC
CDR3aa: CASSLWDDGRVDEQYF

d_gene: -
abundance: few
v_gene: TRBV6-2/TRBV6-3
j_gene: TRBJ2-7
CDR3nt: TGTGCCAGCAGTTACAATGATGAGGACGAGCAGTACTTC
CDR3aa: CASSYNDEDEQYF

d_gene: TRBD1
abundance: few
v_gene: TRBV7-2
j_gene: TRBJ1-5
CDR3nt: TGTGCCAGCAGCCATTGGACAGGCAGGGGCAATCAGCCCCAGCATTTT
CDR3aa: CASSHWTGRGNQPQHF

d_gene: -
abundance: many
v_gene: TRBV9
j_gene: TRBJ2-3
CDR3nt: TGTGCCAGCAGCGCCATGGGCACAGATACGCAGTATTTT
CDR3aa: CASSAMGTDTQYF

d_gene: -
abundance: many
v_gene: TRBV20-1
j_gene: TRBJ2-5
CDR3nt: TGCAGTGCTAGGGACTCGACACAAGAGACCCAGTACTTC
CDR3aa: CSARDSTQETQYF

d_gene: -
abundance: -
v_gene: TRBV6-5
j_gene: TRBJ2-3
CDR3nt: TGTGCCAGCAGGAGACTAGATACGCAGTATTTT
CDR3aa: CASRRLDTQYF

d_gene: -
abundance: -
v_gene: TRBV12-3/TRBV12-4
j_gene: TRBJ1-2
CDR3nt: TGTGCCAGCAGTTTGGGAGTGGGCTATGGCTACACCTTC
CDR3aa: CASSLGVGYGYTF

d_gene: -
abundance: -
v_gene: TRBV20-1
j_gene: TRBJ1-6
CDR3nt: TGCAGTGTCCAGCCCTCGGGTAATTCACCCCTCCACTTT
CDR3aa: CSVQPSGNSPLHF

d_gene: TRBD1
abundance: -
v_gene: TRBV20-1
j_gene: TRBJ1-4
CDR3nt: TGCAGTGCTGGACGTTACAGGGGCTCAGAAGAAAAACTGTTTTTT
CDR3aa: CSAGRYRGSEEKLFF

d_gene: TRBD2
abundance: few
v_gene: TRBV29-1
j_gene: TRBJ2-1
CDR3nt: TGCAGCGTGGCGTCGATTAGCGGGAGGGCCGGCAATGAGCAGTTCTTC
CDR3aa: CSVASISGRAGNEQFF

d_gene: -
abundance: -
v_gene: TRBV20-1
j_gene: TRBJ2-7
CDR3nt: TGCAGTGCTGCAACGAGTTACGAGCAGTACTTC
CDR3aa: CSAATSYEQYF

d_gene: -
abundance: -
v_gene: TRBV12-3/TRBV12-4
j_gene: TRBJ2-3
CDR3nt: TGTGCCAGCAGTCCGGCGGAGGCTGGAAATACGCAGTATTTT
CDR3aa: CASSPAEAGNTQYF

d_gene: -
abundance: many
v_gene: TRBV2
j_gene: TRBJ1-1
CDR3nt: TGTGCCCCCATCGGAAGTTTTCGAACCCAAGCTTTCTTT
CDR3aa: CAPIGSFRTQAFF

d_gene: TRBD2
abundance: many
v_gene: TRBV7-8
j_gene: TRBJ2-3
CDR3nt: TGTGCCAGCAGCGTCCGACTAGCGGGGAGGGCCGCAGATACGCAGTATTTT
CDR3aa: CASSVRLAGRAADTQYF

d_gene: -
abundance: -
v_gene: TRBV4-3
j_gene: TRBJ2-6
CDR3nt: TGCGCCAGCAGCCAAGAACCCGGGGTTGGGGCCAACGTCCTGACTTTC
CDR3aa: CASSQEPGVGANVLTF

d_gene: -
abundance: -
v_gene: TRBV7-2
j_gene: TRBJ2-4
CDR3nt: TGTGCCAGCAGCTTAATCAGCAGGGCGATCTTAAAAAACATTCAGTACTTC
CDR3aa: CASSLISRAILKNIQYF

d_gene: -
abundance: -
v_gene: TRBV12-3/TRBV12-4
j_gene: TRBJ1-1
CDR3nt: TGTGCCAGCAACCTGGGTACGGTCGGGAAAAAGGAGGGGAACACTGAAGCTTTCTTT
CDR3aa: CASNLGTVGKKEGNTEAFF

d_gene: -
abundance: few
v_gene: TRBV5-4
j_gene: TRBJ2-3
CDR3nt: TGTGCCAGCAGCTCCGGTATGGTCGACCGCACAGATACGCAGTATTTT
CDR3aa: CASSSGMVDRTDTQYF

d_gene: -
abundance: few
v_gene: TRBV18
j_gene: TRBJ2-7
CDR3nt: TGTGCCAGCTCACCTTCTAACGCCCCCTACGAGCAGTACTTC
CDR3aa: CASSPSNAPYEQYF

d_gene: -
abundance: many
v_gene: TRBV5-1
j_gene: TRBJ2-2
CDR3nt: TGCGCCAGCAGCTTGGCCGCGGCAGTGAACACCGGGGAGCTGTTTTTT
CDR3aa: CASSLAAAVNTGELFF

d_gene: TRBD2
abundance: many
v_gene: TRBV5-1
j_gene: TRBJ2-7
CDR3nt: TGCGCCAGCAGCTGGGGGGGACTAGTCTACGAGCAGTACTTC
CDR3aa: CASSWGGLVYEQYF

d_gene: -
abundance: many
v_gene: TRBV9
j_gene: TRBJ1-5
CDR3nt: TGTGCCAGCAGCGTAGGGGATAGCAATCAGCCCCAGCATTTT
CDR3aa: CASSVGDSNQPQHF

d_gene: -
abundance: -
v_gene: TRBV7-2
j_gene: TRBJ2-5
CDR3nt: TGTGCCAGCAGCCCTTTTTTAAGTTCAGAGACCCAGTACTTC
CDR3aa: CASSPFLSSETQYF

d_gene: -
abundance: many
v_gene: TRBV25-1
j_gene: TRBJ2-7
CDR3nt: TGTGCCAGCTTTACGACCGAAAACGAGCAGTACTTC
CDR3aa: CASFTTENEQYF

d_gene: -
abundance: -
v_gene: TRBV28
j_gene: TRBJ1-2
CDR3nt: TGTGCCAGCAGAGAGGAGGGGCTAGGTGGCTACACCTTC
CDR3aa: CASREEGLGGYTF

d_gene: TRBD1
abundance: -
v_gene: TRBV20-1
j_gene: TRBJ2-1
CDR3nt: TGCAGTGCTGGGGGACAGGTTGGGTACAATGAGCAGTTCTTC
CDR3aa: CSAGGQVGYNEQFF

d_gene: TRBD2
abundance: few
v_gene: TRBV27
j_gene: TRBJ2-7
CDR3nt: TGTGCCAGCAGCCCTATCGCCCGGCTAGCGGTAACCTACGAGCAGTACTTC
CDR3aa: CASSPIARLAVTYEQYF

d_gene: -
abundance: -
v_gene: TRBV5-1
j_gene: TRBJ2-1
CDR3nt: TGCGCCAGCAGCTTGAAGCAGGGGCTGTACAATGAGCAGTTCTTC
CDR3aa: CASSLKQGLYNEQFF

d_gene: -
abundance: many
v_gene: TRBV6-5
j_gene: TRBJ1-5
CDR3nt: TGTGCCAGCAGTTACTCGTGGCAGGGGAATCAGCCCCAGCATTTT
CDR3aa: CASSYSWQGNQPQHF

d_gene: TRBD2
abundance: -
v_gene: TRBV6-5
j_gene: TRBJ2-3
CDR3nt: TGTGCCAGCAGTTACATCGCGACTAGCGGGGAATTAGATACGCAGTATTTT
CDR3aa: CASSYIATSGELDTQYF

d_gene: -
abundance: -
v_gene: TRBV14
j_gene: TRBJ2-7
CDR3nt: TGTGCCAGCAGCCTAGACGAGACAGGATGGTACGAGCAGTACTTC
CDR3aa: CASSLDETGWYEQYF